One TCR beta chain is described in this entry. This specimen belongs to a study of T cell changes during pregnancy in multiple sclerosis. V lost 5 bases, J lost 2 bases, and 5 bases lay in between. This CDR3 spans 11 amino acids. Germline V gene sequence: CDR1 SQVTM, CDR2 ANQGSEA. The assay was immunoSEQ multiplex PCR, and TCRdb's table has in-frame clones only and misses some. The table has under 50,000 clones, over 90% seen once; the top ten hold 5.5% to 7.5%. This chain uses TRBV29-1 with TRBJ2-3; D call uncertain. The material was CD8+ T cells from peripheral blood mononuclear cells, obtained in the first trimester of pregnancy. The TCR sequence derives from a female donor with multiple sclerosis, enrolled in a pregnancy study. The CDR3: CSVPYTDTQYF. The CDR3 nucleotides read TGCAGCGTTCCCTACACAGATACGCAGTATTTT.